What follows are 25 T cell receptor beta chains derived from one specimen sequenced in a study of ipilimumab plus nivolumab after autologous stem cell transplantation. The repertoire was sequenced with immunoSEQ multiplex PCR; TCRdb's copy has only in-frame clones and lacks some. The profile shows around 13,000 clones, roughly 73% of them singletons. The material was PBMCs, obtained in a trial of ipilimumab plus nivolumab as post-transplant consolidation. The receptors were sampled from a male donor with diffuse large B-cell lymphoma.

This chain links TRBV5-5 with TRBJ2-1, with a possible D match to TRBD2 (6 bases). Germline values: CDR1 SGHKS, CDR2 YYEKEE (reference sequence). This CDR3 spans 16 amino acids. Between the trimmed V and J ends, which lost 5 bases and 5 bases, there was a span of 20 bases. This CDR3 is CASRSFAGPPDNEQFF. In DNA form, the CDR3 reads TGTGCCAGCAGATCTTTCGCGGGGCCCCCCGACAATGAGCAGTTCTTC.

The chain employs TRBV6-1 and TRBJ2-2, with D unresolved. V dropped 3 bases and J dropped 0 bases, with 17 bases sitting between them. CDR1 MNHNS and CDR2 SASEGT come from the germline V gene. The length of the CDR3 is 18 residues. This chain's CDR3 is CASSDRPVGHANTGELFF. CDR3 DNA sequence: TGTGCCAGCAGTGACCGACCAGTAGGCCACGCGAACACCGGGGAGCTGTTTTTT.

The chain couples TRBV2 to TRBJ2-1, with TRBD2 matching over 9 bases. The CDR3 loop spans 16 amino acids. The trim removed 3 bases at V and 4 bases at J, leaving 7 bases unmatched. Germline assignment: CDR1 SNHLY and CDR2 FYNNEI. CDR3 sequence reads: CASSDSGRIAYNEQFF. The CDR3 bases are TGTGCCAGCAGTGATAGCGGGAGAATTGCTTACAATGAGCAGTTCTTC.

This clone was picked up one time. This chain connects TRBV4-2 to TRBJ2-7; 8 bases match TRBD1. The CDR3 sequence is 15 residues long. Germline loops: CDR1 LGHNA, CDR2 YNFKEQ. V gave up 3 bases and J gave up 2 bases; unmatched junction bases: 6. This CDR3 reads CASSHQGATPYEQYF. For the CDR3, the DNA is TGTGCCAGCAGCCACCAGGGGGCTACTCCCTACGAGCAGTACTTC.

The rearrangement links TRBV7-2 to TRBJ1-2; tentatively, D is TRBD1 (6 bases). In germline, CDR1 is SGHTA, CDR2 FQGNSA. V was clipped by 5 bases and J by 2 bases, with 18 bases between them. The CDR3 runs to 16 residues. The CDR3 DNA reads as TGTGCCAGCAGCCCACAGAGGCTACAGGGCAACTATGGCTACACCTTC. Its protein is CASSPQRLQGNYGYTF.

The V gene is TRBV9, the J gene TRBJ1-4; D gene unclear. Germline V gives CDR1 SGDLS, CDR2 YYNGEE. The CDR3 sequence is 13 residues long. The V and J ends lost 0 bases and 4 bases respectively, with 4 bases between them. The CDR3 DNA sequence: TGTGCCAGCAGCGTAGTCAGTAATGAAAAACTGTTTTTT. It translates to CASSVVSNEKLFF.

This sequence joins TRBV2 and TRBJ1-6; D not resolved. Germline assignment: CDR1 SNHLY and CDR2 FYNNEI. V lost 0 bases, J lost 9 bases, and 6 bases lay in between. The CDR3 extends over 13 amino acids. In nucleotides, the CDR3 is TGTGCCAGCAGTGAAGCTGCAGTTTCACCCCTCCACTTT. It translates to CASSEAAVSPLHF.

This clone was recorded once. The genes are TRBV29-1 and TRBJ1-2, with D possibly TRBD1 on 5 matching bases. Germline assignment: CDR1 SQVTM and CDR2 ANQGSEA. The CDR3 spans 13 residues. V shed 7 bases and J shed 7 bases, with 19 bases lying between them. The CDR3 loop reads CSAKGSGTSGYTF. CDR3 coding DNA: TGCAGCGCAAAGGGGTCAGGGACGAGTGGCTACACCTTC.

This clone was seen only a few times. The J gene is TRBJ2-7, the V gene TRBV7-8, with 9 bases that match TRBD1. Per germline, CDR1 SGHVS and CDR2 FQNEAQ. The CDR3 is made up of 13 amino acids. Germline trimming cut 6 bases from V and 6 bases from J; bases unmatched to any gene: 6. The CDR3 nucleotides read TGTGCCAGCAGTTCAGACAGGGGGGGCGAGCAGTACTTC. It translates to CASSSDRGGEQYF.

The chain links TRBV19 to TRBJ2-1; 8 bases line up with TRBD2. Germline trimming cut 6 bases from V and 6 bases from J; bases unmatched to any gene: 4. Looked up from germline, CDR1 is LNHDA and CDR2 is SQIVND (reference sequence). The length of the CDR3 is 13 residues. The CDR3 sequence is CASRVAGSNEQFF. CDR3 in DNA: TGTGCCAGTAGGGTAGCGGGGAGCAATGAGCAGTTCTTC. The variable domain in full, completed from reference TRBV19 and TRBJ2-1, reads DGGITQSPKYLFRKEGQNVTLSCEQNLNHDAMYWYRQDPGQGLRLIYYSQIVNDFQKGDIAEGYSVSREKKESFPLTVTSAQKNPTAFYLCASRVAGSNEQFFGPGTRLTVL.

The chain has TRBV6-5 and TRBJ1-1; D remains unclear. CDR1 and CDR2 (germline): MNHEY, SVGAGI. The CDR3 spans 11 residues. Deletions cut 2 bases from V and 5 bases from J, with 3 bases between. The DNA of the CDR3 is TGTGCCAGCAGTTACGAGACTGAAGCTTTCTTT. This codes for CASSYETEAFF.

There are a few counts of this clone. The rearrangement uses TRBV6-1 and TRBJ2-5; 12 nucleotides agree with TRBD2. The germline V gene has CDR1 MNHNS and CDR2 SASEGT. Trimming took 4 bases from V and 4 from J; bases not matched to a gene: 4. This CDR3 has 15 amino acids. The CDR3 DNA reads TGTGCCAGCAGTGTACTACTAGCGGGAGGAGAGACCCAGTACTTC. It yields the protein CASSVLLAGGETQYF.

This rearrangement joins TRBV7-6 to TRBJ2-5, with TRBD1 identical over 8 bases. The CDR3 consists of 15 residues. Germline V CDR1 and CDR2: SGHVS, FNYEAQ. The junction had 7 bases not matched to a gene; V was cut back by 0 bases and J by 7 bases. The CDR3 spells CASSLASVTGGTQYF. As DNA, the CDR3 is TGTGCCAGCAGCTTAGCCTCAGTCACAGGGGGGACCCAGTACTTC.

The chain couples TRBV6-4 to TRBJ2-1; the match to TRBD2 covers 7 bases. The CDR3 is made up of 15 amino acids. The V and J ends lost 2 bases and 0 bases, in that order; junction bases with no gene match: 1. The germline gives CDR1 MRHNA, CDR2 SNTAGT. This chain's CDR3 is CASSDGGSSYNEQFF. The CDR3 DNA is TGTGCCAGCAGTGACGGCGGGAGCTCCTACAATGAGCAGTTCTTC.

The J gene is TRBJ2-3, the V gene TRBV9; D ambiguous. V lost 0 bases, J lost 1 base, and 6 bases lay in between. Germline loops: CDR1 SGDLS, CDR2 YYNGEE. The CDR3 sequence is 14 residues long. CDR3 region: CASSVDLRTDTQYF. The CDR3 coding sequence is TGTGCCAGCAGCGTAGATCTACGCACAGATACGCAGTATTTT.

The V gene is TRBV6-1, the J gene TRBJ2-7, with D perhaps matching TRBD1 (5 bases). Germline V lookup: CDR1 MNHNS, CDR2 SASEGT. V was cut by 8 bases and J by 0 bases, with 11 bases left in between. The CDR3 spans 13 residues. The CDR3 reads CASASGHSYEQYF. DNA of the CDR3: TGTGCCAGCGCCTCAGGACACTCCTACGAGCAGTACTTC.

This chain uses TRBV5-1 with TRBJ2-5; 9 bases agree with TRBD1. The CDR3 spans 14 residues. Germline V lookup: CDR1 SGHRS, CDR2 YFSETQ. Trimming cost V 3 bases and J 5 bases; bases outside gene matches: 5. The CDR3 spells CASSSTGTGETQYF. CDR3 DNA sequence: TGCGCCAGCAGCTCCACCGGGACAGGGGAGACCCAGTACTTC. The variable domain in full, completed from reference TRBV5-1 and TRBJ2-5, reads KAGVTQTPRYLIKTRGQQVTLSCSPISGHRSVSWYQQTPGQGLQFLFEYFSETQRNKGNFPGRFSGRQFSNSRSEMNVSTLELGDSALYLCASSSTGTGETQYFGPGTRLLVL.

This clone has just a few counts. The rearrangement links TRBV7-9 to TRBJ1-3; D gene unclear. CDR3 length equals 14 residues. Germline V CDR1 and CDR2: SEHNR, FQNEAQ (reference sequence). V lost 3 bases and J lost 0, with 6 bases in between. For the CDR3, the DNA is TGTGCCAGCAGCTTCGGCAGCTCTGGAAACACCATATATTTT. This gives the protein CASSFGSSGNTIYF.

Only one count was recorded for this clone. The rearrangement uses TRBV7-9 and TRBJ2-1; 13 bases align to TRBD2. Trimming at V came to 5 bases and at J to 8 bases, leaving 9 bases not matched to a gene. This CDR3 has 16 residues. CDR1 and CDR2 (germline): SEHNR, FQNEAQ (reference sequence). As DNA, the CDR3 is TGTGCCAGCAGCCGAGGACTAGCGGGGGTTTCGGATGAGCAGTTCTTC. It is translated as CASSRGLAGVSDEQFF.

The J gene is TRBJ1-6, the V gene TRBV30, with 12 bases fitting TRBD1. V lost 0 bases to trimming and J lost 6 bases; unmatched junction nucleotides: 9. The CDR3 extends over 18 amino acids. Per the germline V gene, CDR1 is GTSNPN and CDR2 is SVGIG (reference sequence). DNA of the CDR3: TGTGCCTGGAGTGTACGACTCGGGACAGGGGGCGGTAATTCACCCCTCCACTTT. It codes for CAWSVRLGTGGGNSPLHF.

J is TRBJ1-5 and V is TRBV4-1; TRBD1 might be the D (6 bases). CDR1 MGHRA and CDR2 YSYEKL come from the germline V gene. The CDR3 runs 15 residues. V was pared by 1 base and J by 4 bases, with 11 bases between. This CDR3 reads CASSQVPDSNQPQHF. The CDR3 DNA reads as TGCGCCAGCAGCCAAGTCCCGGACAGTAATCAGCCCCAGCATTTT.

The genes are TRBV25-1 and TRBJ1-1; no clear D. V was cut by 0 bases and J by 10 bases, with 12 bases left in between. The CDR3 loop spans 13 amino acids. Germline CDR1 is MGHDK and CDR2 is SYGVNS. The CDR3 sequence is CASSEYLTFGAFF. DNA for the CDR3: TGTGCCAGCAGTGAATATTTGACTTTTGGAGCTTTCTTT.

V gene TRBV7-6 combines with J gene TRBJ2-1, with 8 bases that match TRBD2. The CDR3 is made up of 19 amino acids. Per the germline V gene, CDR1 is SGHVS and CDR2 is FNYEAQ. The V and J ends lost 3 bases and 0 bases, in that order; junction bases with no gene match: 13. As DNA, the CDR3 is TGTGCCAGCAGCTTCTTGACTGGGATAGCGGGACACTCCTACAATGAGCAGTTCTTC. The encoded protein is CASSFLTGIAGHSYNEQFF. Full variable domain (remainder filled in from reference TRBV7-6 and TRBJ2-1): GAGVSQSPRYKVTKRGQDVALRCDPISGHVSLYWYRQALGQGPEFLTYFNYEAQQDKSGLPNDRFSAERPEGSISTLTIQRTEQRDSAMYRCASSFLTGIAGHSYNEQFFGPGTRLTVL.

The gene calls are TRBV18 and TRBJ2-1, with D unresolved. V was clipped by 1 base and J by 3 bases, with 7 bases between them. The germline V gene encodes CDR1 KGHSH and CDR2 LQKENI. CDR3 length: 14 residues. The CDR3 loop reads CASSPQGLYNEQFF. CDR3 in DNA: TGTGCCAGCTCACCACAAGGCCTCTACAATGAGCAGTTCTTC.

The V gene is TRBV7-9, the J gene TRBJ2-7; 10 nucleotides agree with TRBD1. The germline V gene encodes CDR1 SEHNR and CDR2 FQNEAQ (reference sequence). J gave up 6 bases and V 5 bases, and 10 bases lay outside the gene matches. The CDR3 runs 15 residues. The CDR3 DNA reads TGTGCCAGCAGCGGTACCGGGACAGGGGAGGTCGAGCAGTACTTC. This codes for CASSGTGTGEVEQYF.